These 13 T cell receptor beta chains originate from one sample sequenced in a study of blood T cells in healthy people across ages. Together with a sample-barcoded 5' primer, a J-beta primer mix was included in a second PCR lasting roughly 6 to 12 cycles. In TCRdb, the 5' RACE reads were re-called with MiXCR into one record per CDR3 protein. Among around 1,600,000 distinct CDR3 sequences, approximately 43% were seen once, and the ten largest hold roughly 3.7%. The sequenced sample was blood. These receptors were obtained from a woman between 18 and 30 years old in good health.

A few counts support this clonotype. The rearrangement links TRBV5-1 to TRBJ1-2; D is undetermined. This CDR3 comprises 14 residues. CDR1 SGHRS and CDR2 YFSETQ come from the germline V gene. V was cut by 3 bases and J by 3 bases, with 12 bases left in between. CDR3 in DNA: TGCGCCAGCAGCTCTGGGCCGTCAGACTATGGCTACACCTTC. Residues: CASSSGPSDYGYTF.

A remark on this clonotype: The junction shows a germline mismatch at one end, possibly a read error. This sequence joins TRBV7-9 and TRBJ1-2; 9 positions match TRBD1. The CDR3 consists of 15 residues. Germline CDR1 SEHNR, CDR2 FQNEAQ (reference sequence). The CDR3 region has the DNA TGTGCCAGCAGCACTGGACAGGGGATGTCCTATGACTACACCTTC. It specifies CASSTGQGMSYDYTF.

The rearrangement uses TRBV6-6 and TRBJ2-7; 9 nucleotides match TRBD1. The DNA end lines up better with TRBJ2-5; the J call may be wrong. This CDR3 comprises 16 residues. Germline CDR1 reads MNHNY; CDR2 reads SVGAGI (reference sequence). This CDR3 reads CASSYLLGQGEETQYF. For the CDR3, the DNA is TGTGCCAGCAGTTACCTGTTGGGACAGGGTGAAGAGACCCAGTACTTC.

The J gene is TRBJ1-5, the V gene TRBV12-3 or TRBV12-4; tentative D call: TRBD1 (6 bases). The V gene lost 6 bases and the J gene lost 4 bases, with 10 bases spanning the gap. CDR3 length: 13 residues. The CDR3 sequence is CASRRQANQPQHF. The CDR3 coding sequence is TGTGCCAGCAGGCGACAGGCTAATCAGCCCCAGCATTTT.

V gene TRBV20-1 combines with J gene TRBJ1-1, with no clear D. The CDR3 runs 13 residues. Trimming cost V 3 bases and J 1 base, with 9 bases left between them. CDR1 is DFQATT and CDR2 is SNEGSKA in the germline V gene (reference sequence). In DNA form, the CDR3 reads TGCAGTGCTAGGGACGTGGGGAACACTGAAGCTTTCTTT. This codes for CSARDVGNTEAFF.

The chain employs TRBV9 and TRBJ1-6, with D maybe TRBD1 (5 bases). CDR1 and CDR2 (germline): SGDLS, YYNGEE. Trimming stripped 4 bases from V and 6 bases from J, with 17 bases between. This CDR3 has 16 residues. CDR3 bases: TGTGCCAGCAGCCCAATAGTGGAGACAGCTAATTCACCCCTCCACTTT. As protein: CASSPIVETANSPLHF.

This clonotype was seen only a few times. Germline and junction disagree at one end, which may indicate a read error. The gene calls are TRBV9 and TRBJ1-1; no reliable D call. Germline V gene sequence: CDR1 SGDLS, CDR2 YYNGEE. The CDR3 consists of 14 residues. CDR3: CASSVVTENTEAFF. The CDR3, as DNA: TGTGCCAGCAGTGTAGTGACCGAGAACACTGAAGCTTTCTTT.

The sample holds many counts of this clonotype. The V and J genes are TRBV6-5 and TRBJ1-2; 10 bases are a match to TRBD1. CDR3 length: 14 amino acids. J lost 7 bases, V lost 5 bases, and 7 bases had no gene match. Germline V gene data show CDR1 as MNHEY and CDR2 as SVGAGI. The CDR3 spells CASSARQGAVGYTF. CDR3 bases: TGTGCCAGCAGTGCGAGACAGGGGGCCGTTGGCTACACCTTC.

The chain links TRBV7-2 to TRBJ2-5; 7 bases line up with TRBD1. The DNA end lines up better with TRBJ2-7; the J call may be wrong. Germline-derived CDR1 and CDR2 are SGHTA and FQGNSA. The CDR3 extends over 13 amino acids. The CDR3 region has the DNA TGTGCCAGCAGCCCCCCGACAGGGTGCGAGCAGTACTTC. Its translation: CASSPPTGCEQYF.

This clonotype was counted a few times. The chain joins TRBV7-2 to TRBJ2-7; 12 bases match TRBD2. V shed 2 bases and J 9 bases; nucleotides not matched to a gene: 14. The germline gives CDR1 SGHTA, CDR2 FQGNSA. The CDR3 loop spans 17 amino acids. CDR3 coding DNA: TGTGCCAGCAGCTTAAATGGGCGACTAGCGGGGGCCCAGAGGCAGTACTTC. Protein sequence: CASSLNGRLAGAQRQYF. The variable domain in full, with the rest retrieved from reference TRBV7-2 and TRBJ2-7, is GAGVSQSPSNKVTEKGKDVELRCDPISGHTALYWYRQSLGQGLEFLIYFQGNSAPDKSGLPSDRFSAERTGGSVSTLTIQRTQQEDSAVYLCASSLNGRLAGAQRQYFGPGTRLTVT.

This chain connects TRBV9 to TRBJ1-2; D possibly corresponds to TRBD1 (5 bases). V was shortened by 0 bases and J by 8 bases, with 8 bases between the two germline ends. Germline CDR1 is SGDLS and CDR2 is YYNGEE. The CDR3 runs to 12 residues. CDR3 DNA: TGTGCCAGCAGCGTAGATTGGGGCGGCTACACCTTC. Residues: CASSVDWGGYTF.

This chain connects TRBV11-2 to TRBJ2-3; D is possibly TRBD2 (6 bases). V lost 7 bases to trimming and J lost 0 bases, with 11 bases between them. Germline V gives CDR1 SGHAT, CDR2 FQNNGV. The CDR3 extends over 14 amino acids. This CDR3 is CASTPGVSTDTQYF. The CDR3 nucleotides are TGTGCCAGCACCCCGGGGGTTAGCACAGATACGCAGTATTTT.

The V call is TRBV7-8, the J call TRBJ1-5; the D gene is possibly TRBD1 (5 bases). Trimming pared 4 bases from V and 3 bases from J, leaving 7 bases between. Germline V lookup: CDR1 SGHVS, CDR2 FQNEAQ. This CDR3 is 13 amino acids long. The CDR3 is CASSSGTNQPQHF. The DNA of the CDR3 is TGTGCCAGCAGCTCGGGGACCAATCAGCCCCAGCATTTT.